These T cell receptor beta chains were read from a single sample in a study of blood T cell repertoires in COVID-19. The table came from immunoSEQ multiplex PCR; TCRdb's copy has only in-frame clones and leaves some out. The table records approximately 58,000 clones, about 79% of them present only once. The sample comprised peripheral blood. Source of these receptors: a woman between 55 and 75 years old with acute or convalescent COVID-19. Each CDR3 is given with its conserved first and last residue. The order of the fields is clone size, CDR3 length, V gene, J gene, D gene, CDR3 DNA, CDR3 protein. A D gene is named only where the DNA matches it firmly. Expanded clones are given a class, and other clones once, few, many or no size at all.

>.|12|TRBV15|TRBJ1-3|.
TGTGCCACCAGCAGAGATAGGGGCGGCAGATATTTT
CATSRDRGGRYF
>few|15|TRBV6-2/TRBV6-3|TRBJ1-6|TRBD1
TGTGCCAGCAGTTCGGGACAGGGACTCAATTCACCCCTCCACTTT
CASSSGQGLNSPLHF
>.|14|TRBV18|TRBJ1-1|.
TGTGCCAGCTCACCACGCCAGATAAACACTGAAGCTTTCTTT
CASSPRQINTEAFF
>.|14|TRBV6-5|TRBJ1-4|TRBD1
TGTGCCAGCACCCGGGACAGGGGTGGGGAAAAACTGTTTTTT
CASTRDRGGEKLFF
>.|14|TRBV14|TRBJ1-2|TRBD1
TGTGCCAGCAGCCGACAGGGGGCCTCGTCTGGCTACACCTTC
CASSRQGASSGYTF
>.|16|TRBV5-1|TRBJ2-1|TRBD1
TGCGCCAGCAGCGAACCGGGGGACAGGGGACTCGGTAAGCAGTTCTTC
CASSEPGDRGLGKQFF
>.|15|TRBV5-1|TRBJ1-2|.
TGCGCCAGCAGCACTAATCGAATATCTAACTATGGCTACACCTTC
CASSTNRISNYGYTF
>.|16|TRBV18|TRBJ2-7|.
TGTGCCAGCTCACGAGCGACGACAGGTTATGCGAACGAGCAGTACTTC
CASSRATTGYANEQYF
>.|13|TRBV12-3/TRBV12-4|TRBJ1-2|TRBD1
TGTGCCAGCAGTAGTTCAGGGGGAGCTGGCTACACCTTC
CASSSSGGAGYTF
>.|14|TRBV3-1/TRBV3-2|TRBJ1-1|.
TGTGCCAGCAGCCGCAGTACGGGGAACACTGAAGCTTTCTTT
CASSRSTGNTEAFF
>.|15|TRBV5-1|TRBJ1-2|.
TGCGCCAGCAGCCTGGAGGAGACGGGGAGGTATGGCTACACCTTC
CASSLEETGRYGYTF
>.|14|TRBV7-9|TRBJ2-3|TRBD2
TGTGCCAGCACCACCCGGGGGGACACAGATACGCAGTATTTT
CASTTRGDTDTQYF
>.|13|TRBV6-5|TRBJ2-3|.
TGTGCCAGCACGAGCGTTCGCACAGATACGCAGTATTTT
CASTSVRTDTQYF
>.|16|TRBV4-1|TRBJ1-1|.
TGCGCCAGCAGCCAAGTATTAACAGCCGCGAACACTGAAGCTTTCTTT
CASSQVLTAANTEAFF
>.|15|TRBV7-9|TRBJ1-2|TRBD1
TGTGCCAGCAGTCCCCCCGGGACAGGGAACTATGGCTACACCTTC
CASSPPGTGNYGYTF
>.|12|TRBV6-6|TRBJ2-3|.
TGTGCCAGCAGCCGATTAAGCGCTACGCAGTATTTT
CASSRLSATQYF
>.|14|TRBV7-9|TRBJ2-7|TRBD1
TGTGCCAGCAGTTCGACAGGGATCTCTTACGAGCAGTACTTC
CASSSTGISYEQYF
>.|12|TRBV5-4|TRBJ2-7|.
TGTGCCAGCAGCCCCAGGGAAGGCGAGCAGTACTTC
CASSPREGEQYF
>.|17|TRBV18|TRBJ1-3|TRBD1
TGTGCCAGCTCACGACTCCAGGGGGCCACTTCTGGAAACACCATATATTTT
CASSRLQGATSGNTIYF
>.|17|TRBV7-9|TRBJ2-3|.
TGTGCCAGCAGTCCACAGGGACTACCTCTGGCAGGAGATACGCAGTATTTT
CASSPQGLPLAGDTQYF
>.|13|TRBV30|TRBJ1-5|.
TGTGCCTGGAGTGTTGGACAGAATCAGCCCCAGCATTTT
CAWSVGQNQPQHF
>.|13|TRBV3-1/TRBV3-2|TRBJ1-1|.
TGTGCCAGCACGCGGGGCAGGGCCACTGAAGCTTTCTTT
CASTRGRATEAFF
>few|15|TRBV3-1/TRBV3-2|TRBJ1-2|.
TGTGCCAGCAGCCAAGCACGCACTCCAAACTATGGCTACACCTTC
CASSQARTPNYGYTF
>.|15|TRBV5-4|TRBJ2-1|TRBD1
TGTGCCAGCAGCTACACCGGGACAGGGAGGAATGAGCAGTTCTTC
CASSYTGTGRNEQFF
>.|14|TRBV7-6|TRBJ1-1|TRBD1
TGTGCCAGCAGCCCTCGACAGGGAGACACTGAAGCTTTCTTT
CASSPRQGDTEAFF
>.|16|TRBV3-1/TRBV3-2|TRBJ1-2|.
TGTGCCAGCAGCCAAAATCCGGGACACCGATCCTATGGCTACACCTTC
CASSQNPGHRSYGYTF
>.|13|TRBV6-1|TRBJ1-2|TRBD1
TGTGCCAGCAGTGAGGGGGACAGCTATGGCTACACCTTC
CASSEGDSYGYTF
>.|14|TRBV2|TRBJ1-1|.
TGTGCCAGCAGTGCAAGGGGGGGGTCCGTTGAAGCTTTCTTT
CASSARGGSVEAFF
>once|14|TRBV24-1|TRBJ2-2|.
TGTGCCACCACGGGAGCTTCGAACACCGGGGAGCTGTTTTTT
CATTGASNTGELFF
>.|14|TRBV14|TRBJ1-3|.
TGTGCCAGCAGCCTACAGGGCTCTGGAAACACCATATATTTT
CASSLQGSGNTIYF
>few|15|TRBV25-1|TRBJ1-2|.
TGTGCCAGTTACCAGGGGCCACCTTCAAACTATGGCTACACCTTC
CASYQGPPSNYGYTF
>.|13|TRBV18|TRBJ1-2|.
TGTGCCAGCTCACCACAAGGGGTCTATGGCTACACCTTC
CASSPQGVYGYTF
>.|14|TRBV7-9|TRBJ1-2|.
TGTGCCAGCAGTTCCCAAGGGGGATACTATGGCTACACCTTC
CASSSQGGYYGYTF
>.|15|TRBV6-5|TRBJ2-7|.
TGTGCCAGCAGTTACTCAATATCAGGGCCATACGAGCAGTACTTC
CASSYSISGPYEQYF
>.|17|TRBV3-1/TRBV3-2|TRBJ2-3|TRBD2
TGTGCCAGCAGCGAGTCGGGACTAGCGATAGAGACAGATACGCAGTATTTT
CASSESGLAIETDTQYF
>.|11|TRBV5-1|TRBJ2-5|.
TGCGCCAGCAGCCAGGCGGAGACCCAGTACTTC
CASSQAETQYF
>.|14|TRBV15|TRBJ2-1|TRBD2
TGTGCCACCAGCAGAGAGTTCAGCGGGGTTACCCGGTTCTTC
CATSREFSGVTRFF
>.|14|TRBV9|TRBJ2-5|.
TGTGCCAGCAGCGTCAACTTGTACCAAGAGACCCAGTACTTC
CASSVNLYQETQYF
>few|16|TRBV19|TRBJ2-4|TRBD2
TGTGCCAGTAGGGATCTTATAGCGGGGGTCGTAGACATTCAGTACTTC
CASRDLIAGVVDIQYF
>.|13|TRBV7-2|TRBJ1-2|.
TGTGCCAGCAGCTTAGGGGGCTACTATGGCTACACCTTC
CASSLGGYYGYTF
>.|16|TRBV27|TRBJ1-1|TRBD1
TGTGCCAGCAGTTTATCGACTCAGGGGGCGCGGGGTGAAGCTTTCTTT
CASSLSTQGARGEAFF
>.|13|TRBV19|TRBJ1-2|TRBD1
TGTGCCAGTAGTCTCCGGGACAGGGTCGGCTACACCTTC
CASSLRDRVGYTF
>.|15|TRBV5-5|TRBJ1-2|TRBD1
TGTGCCAGCAGGTTGGGAGAAGGACAGGGAAGTGGCTACACCTTC
CASRLGEGQGSGYTF
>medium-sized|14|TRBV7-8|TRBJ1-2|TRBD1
TGTGCCAGCAGCTCCACTCGGACAGGGAATGGCTACACCTTC
CASSSTRTGNGYTF
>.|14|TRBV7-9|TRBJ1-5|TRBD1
TGTGCCAGCAGCTCCGGGACAGGCAATCAGCCCCAGCATTTT
CASSSGTGNQPQHF
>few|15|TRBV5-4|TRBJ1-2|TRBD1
TGTGCCAGCAGCCGAATACAACAGGGGACGGGTGGCTACACCTTC
CASSRIQQGTGGYTF
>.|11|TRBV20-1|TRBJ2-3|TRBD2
TGCAGTGCTCCGGGGGGAGCGACGCAGTATTTT
CSAPGGATQYF
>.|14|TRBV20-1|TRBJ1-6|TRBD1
TGCAGTGCTAGTACGGACAGGGACAATTCACCCCTCCACTTT
CSASTDRDNSPLHF
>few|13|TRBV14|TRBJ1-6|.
TGTGCCAGCAGCCTTGCCAGGAATTCACCCCTCCACTTT
CASSLARNSPLHF
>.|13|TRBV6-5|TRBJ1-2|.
TGTGCCAGCAGCGCAGGGGAGGGCTATGGCTACACCTTC
CASSAGEGYGYTF
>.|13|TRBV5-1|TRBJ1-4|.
TGCGCCAGCAGGCAGGATACTAATGAAAAACTGTTTTTT
CASRQDTNEKLFF
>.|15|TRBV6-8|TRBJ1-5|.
TGTGCCAGCAGTTACGAGGAGTATCGGAATCAGCCCCAGCATTTT
CASSYEEYRNQPQHF
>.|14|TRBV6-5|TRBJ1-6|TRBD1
TGTGCCAGCACTAAAGGACAGGGTTATTCACCCCTCCACTTT
CASTKGQGYSPLHF
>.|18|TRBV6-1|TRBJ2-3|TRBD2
TGTGCCAGCAGTGAAAATTGGGGTAGCGGGGGCCTCACAGATACGCAGTATTTT
CASSENWGSGGLTDTQYF
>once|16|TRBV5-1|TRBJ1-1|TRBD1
TGCGCCAGCAGCCCGGCAGGACAGGGGAGGAACACTGAAGCTTTCTTT
CASSPAGQGRNTEAFF
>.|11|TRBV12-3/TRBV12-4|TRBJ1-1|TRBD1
TGTGCCAGCAGTCTACGGACAGGGGCTTTCTTT
CASSLRTGAFF
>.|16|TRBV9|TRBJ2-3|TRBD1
TGTGCCAGCAGCGTTGCTAGACAGGGACACACAGATACGCAGTATTTT
CASSVARQGHTDTQYF
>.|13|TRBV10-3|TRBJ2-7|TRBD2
TGTGCCGTTGATAGCGGGGGGGACTACGAGCAGTACTTC
CAVDSGGDYEQYF